Listed below are T cell receptor beta chains from one sample, sequenced in a study of shared clonotypes between healthy human individuals. TCRdb's table, derived via immunoSEQ multiplex PCR, lists solely in-frame clones and lacks some. This repertoire shows over a million clones, around 98% found once; its top ten account for about 0.45%. Sample: naive CD4+ T cells sorted from blood. These receptors were obtained from a man aged 25 to 45 in good health. CDR3s include the opening cysteine and the closing phenylalanine or tryptophan. Each record gives: J gene, clone size, V gene, D gene, CDR3 protein, CDR3 DNA. The D gene is left open where the match is weak. Size tells how often a clone was seen (once, few, many) or the class of an expanded clone, and some rows leave it out.

TRBJ2-7	-	TRBV28	TRBD1	CASSLAGGYEQYF	TGTGCCAGCAGTTTAGCAGGGGGCTACGAGCAGTACTTC
TRBJ2-2	-	TRBV5-1	-	CASSLGAAGELFF	TGCGCCAGCAGCTTGGGGGCGGCCGGGGAGCTGTTTTTT
TRBJ2-3	-	TRBV7-2	TRBD1	CASSGQVSTDTQYF	TGTGCCAGCAGCGGACAGGTTAGCACAGATACGCAGTATTTT
TRBJ2-2	-	TRBV4-1	-	CASSQGHVLASRETAGELFF	TGCGCCAGCAGCCAAGGGCACGTACTCGCAAGCCGGGAAACGGCCGGGGAGCTGTTTTTT
TRBJ2-7	-	TRBV9	TRBD2	CASSSVGTSGTPYEQYF	TGTGCCAGCAGCTCAGTAGGGACTAGCGGGACCCCCTACGAGCAGTACTTC
TRBJ1-5	-	TRBV7-9	-	CASSSGDAYQPQHF	TGTGCCAGCAGCTCAGGGGACGCTTATCAGCCCCAGCATTTT
TRBJ1-1	-	TRBV7-9	TRBD1	CASNNRGWEGTEAFF	TGTGCCAGCAACAACAGGGGGTGGGAGGGCACTGAAGCTTTCTTT
TRBJ2-1	-	TRBV18	-	CASSVGQYNEQFF	TGTGCCAGCTCAGTTGGACAGTACAATGAGCAGTTCTTC
TRBJ2-3	-	TRBV29-1	-	CSVHRPPDTQYF	TGCAGCGTCCACCGACCGCCGGATACGCAGTATTTT
TRBJ2-1	-	TRBV5-1	TRBD2	CASSLVGTRGNEQFF	TGCGCCAGCAGCTTAGTGGGGACTAGAGGAAATGAGCAGTTCTTC
TRBJ2-6	-	TRBV9	-	CASSVLSGANVLTF	TGTGCCAGCAGCGTCCTTTCCGGGGCCAACGTCCTGACTTTC
TRBJ2-7	once	TRBV7-3	-	CASSFRTTGEQYF	TGTGCCAGCAGCTTCCGGACTACGGGGGAGCAGTACTTC
TRBJ2-7	-	TRBV7-2	-	CASTLGPFSSYEQYF	TGTGCCAGCACCCTCGGTCCCTTTAGCTCCTACGAGCAGTACTTC
TRBJ2-7	-	TRBV5-6	-	CASSLMGVGTEQYF	TGTGCCAGCAGCTTGATGGGTGTGGGGACCGAGCAGTACTTC
TRBJ2-2	-	TRBV5-1	TRBD1	CASTGTGQTNTGELFF	TGCGCCAGTACCGGGACAGGGCAGACAAACACCGGGGAGCTGTTTTTT
TRBJ2-1	-	TRBV7-9	TRBD1	CASSFGQGAFNEQFF	TGTGCCAGCAGCTTCGGGCAGGGGGCGTTTAATGAGCAGTTCTTC
TRBJ2-7	-	TRBV9	TRBD2	CASSVASGGYEQYF	TGTGCCAGCAGCGTAGCATCGGGGGGCTACGAGCAGTACTTC
TRBJ2-7	-	TRBV10-1	TRBD1	CASSESGQDYEQYF	TGCGCCAGCAGTGAGTCAGGACAGGACTACGAGCAGTACTTC
TRBJ1-5	-	TRBV2	-	CASSLDQPQHF	TGTGCCAGCAGCCTAGATCAGCCCCAGCATTTT
TRBJ2-7	-	TRBV6-5	-	CASRERGEQYF	TGTGCCAGCCGGGAACGGGGAGAGCAGTACTTC
TRBJ2-7	-	TRBV5-4	-	CASSPIGGTGAYEQYF	TGTGCCAGCAGTCCAATAGGCGGGACGGGAGCCTACGAGCAGTACTTC
TRBJ2-7	-	TRBV10-3	TRBD2	CAIGDKLAGSYEQYF	TGTGCCATCGGAGACAAGCTAGCGGGATCCTACGAGCAGTACTTC
TRBJ2-7	-	TRBV5-1	-	CASSPNPHTLFEQYF	TGCGCCAGCAGCCCGAACCCACACACCCTCTTCGAGCAGTACTTC
TRBJ1-2	-	TRBV5-4	-	CASSWALGAGHSQEYYGYTF	TGTGCCAGCAGCTGGGCTTTGGGAGCCGGACACAGTCAGGAATACTATGGCTACACCTTC
TRBJ2-7	-	TRBV29-1	TRBD1	CSVVHRDRPDYEQYF	TGCAGCGTTGTACACCGGGACAGGCCTGACTACGAGCAGTACTTC
TRBJ1-4	once	TRBV25-1	-	CASRAGGFEKLFF	TGTGCCAGCAGGGCGGGGGGTTTTGAAAAACTGTTTTTT
TRBJ2-1	-	TRBV15	TRBD2	CATSRDWLAGTRNEQFF	TGTGCCACCAGCAGAGATTGGCTAGCGGGGACAAGGAATGAGCAGTTCTTC
TRBJ2-7	-	TRBV13	-	CASSLGQLRLAFSYEQYF	TGTGCCAGCAGCTTAGGCCAGCTTCGTCTGGCATTTTCCTACGAGCAGTACTTC
TRBJ2-5	-	TRBV7-7	-	CASSLSTVYQETQYF	TGTGCCAGCAGCTTATCGACAGTGTACCAAGAGACCCAGTACTTC
TRBJ2-1	-	TRBV19	TRBD2	CASSFTSGIYNEQFF	TGTGCCAGTAGCTTTACTAGCGGGATATACAATGAGCAGTTCTTC
TRBJ2-7	-	TRBV28	-	CASNRMSSYEQYF	TGTGCCAGCAACCGGATGAGCTCCTACGAGCAGTACTTC